This is a list of T cell receptor beta chains from one sample in a study of blood T cell repertoires in COVID-19. TCRdb's table, derived via immunoSEQ multiplex PCR, lists solely in-frame clones and lacks some. The sample consists of around 160,000 clones, 86% of them appearing once. Sequencing input: peripheral blood. The receptors were gathered from a man in his sixties with acute or convalescent COVID-19. Each CDR3 is given without its conserved first and last residue.

J: TRBJ1-2; V: TRBV28; CDR3: ASSLSLLGFYGYT
J: TRBJ2-3; V: TRBV19; CDR3: ASTTGQGTDTQY
J: TRBJ2-7; V: TRBV28; CDR3: ASREGTGEFYEQY
J: TRBJ2-5; V: TRBV2; CDR3: ASTRGGSVRETQY
J: TRBJ2-2; V: TRBV27; CDR3: ASSWGTRTGELF
J: TRBJ2-7; V: TRBV30; CDR3: AWSVWGVGTYEQY
J: TRBJ2-2; V: TRBV29-1; CDR3: SVEDPNWTGDNTGELF
J: TRBJ1-1; V: TRBV19; CDR3: ASKKDQSMNTEAF
J: TRBJ2-1; V: TRBV6-6; CDR3: ASRLDWESYNEQF
J: TRBJ2-7; V: TRBV10-3; CDR3: AISEGRGSEQY
J: TRBJ2-3; V: TRBV29-1; CDR3: GTNTDTQY
J: TRBJ1-2; V: TRBV28; CDR3: ASSSSYGYT
J: TRBJ1-1; V: TRBV7-3; CDR3: ASSLMARTEAF
J: TRBJ2-1; V: TRBV29-1; CDR3: SVWTSGYSYNEQF
J: TRBJ2-7; V: TRBV5-5; CDR3: ASSLGAGGTSYEQY
J: TRBJ1-2; V: TRBV5-4; CDR3: ASSIWTSVGGYT
J: TRBJ1-1; V: TRBV21-1; CDR3: ASSKGEDTEAF
J: TRBJ1-4; V: TRBV30; CDR3: ACLLRGKGEKLF
J: TRBJ2-1; V: TRBV5-1; CDR3: ASSPLAGGGNEQF
J: TRBJ1-1; V: TRBV5-4; CDR3: ASSPGGDRGNTEAF
J: TRBJ1-1; V: TRBV10-3; CDR3: AISGQQGGTEAF
J: TRBJ1-2; V: TRBV18; CDR3: ASSPQLTPTGDDYGYT
J: TRBJ1-3; V: TRBV27; CDR3: ASSLEGATGNTIY
J: TRBJ2-3; V: TRBV4-1; CDR3: ASSRDSYTDTQY
J: TRBJ1-1; V: TRBV4-1; CDR3: ASSRDDRGTEAF